These 9 T cell receptor beta chains share one sample of origin, sequenced in a study of blood T cell repertoires in COVID-19. Clones were sequenced by immunoSEQ multiplex PCR, and TCRdb holds only the in-frame ones, with some missing. Of 90,000 to 120,000 clones in the sample, 69% were seen once. The sample was peripheral blood. Source of these receptors: an elderly man with acute or convalescent COVID-19.

This clone has just a few counts. The J gene is TRBJ2-7, the V gene TRBV27; D perhaps matches TRBD1 (5 bases). The germline CDR1 and CDR2 sequences are MNHEY and SMNVEV (reference sequence). Trimming cost V 8 bases and J 0 bases, with 17 bases left between them. The CDR3 is 15 residues long. The DNA for the CDR3 is TGTGCCAGCCACTCATGGGGCGGAAGCTCCTACGAGCAGTACTTC. It yields the protein CASHSWGGSSYEQYF.

The CDR3 spells CAWGTGSGETQYF. In DNA form, the CDR3 reads TGTGCCTGGGGGACAGGGTCGGGAGAGACCCAGTACTTC. J is TRBJ2-5 and V is TRBV30; 9 bases fit TRBD1. The V segment lost 5 bases and the J segment 4 bases; nucleotides outside the gene matches: 5. Germline values: CDR1 GTSNPN, CDR2 SVGIG (reference sequence). CDR3 length: 13 amino acids.

This clone was observed a single time. J is TRBJ2-7 and V is TRBV3-1 (or the pseudogene TRBV3-2), with 9 bases aligning to TRBD1. V trimming: 5 bases; J trimming: 4 bases; junction bases outside the gene matches: 6. Germline V gene sequence: CDR1 LGHDT, CDR2 YNNKEL (reference sequence). This CDR3 has 14 residues. The CDR3 coding sequence is TGTGCCAGCAGCAGCCGGGACAGGGCTTACGAGCAGTACTTC. Its protein product is CASSSRDRAYEQYF.

This chain joins TRBV19 and TRBJ2-3; 7 nucleotides match TRBD2. CDR3 length equals 14 residues. Germline V gives CDR1 LNHDA, CDR2 SQIVND (reference sequence). V lost 6 bases, J lost 6 bases, and 9 bases stayed unmatched. The CDR3 DNA follows: TGTGCCAGTAGCCCCCGGACTAGTTTGGATACGCAGTATTTT. It yields the protein CASSPRTSLDTQYF.

The rearrangement uses TRBV27 and TRBJ1-5, with D perhaps TRBD1 (5 bases). This CDR3 contains 15 residues. Germline lookup yields CDR1 MNHEY and CDR2 SMNVEV (reference sequence). Trimming removed 10 bases at V and 1 base at J, with 17 bases between. CDR3 nucleotides: TGTGCCACACCCCAGGGAAAAGGGAGCAATCAGCCCCAGCATTTT. Amino acids: CATPQGKGSNQPQHF.

This chain connects TRBV5-1 to TRBJ2-2; no firm D call. Germline values: CDR1 SGHRS, CDR2 YFSETQ. Trimming took off 2 bases at V and 3 bases at J, with 2 bases between the two ends. The CDR3 length is 12 residues. This CDR3 reads CASSFDTGELFF. The CDR3 bases are TGCGCCAGCAGCTTCGACACCGGGGAGCTGTTTTTT. The full variable domain, with the rest looked up from reference TRBV5-1 and TRBJ2-2, is KAGVTQTPRYLIKTRGQQVTLSCSPISGHRSVSWYQQTPGQGLQFLFEYFSETQRNKGNFPGRFSGRQFSNSRSEMNVSTLELGDSALYLCASSFDTGELFFGEGSRLTVL.

This clone has a single count. V is TRBV29-1 and J is TRBJ2-3; tentative D call: TRBD2 (6 bases). This CDR3 has 16 residues. The germline CDR1 and CDR2 sequences are SQVTM and ANQGSEA. V was cut by 1 base and J by 0 bases, with 14 bases left in between. The CDR3 DNA reads TGCAGCGTTGAAGGGGTTGGCGGGATTAGCACAGATACGCAGTATTTT. This encodes CSVEGVGGISTDTQYF.

The chain joins TRBV18 to TRBJ1-6; TRBD1 aligns across 7 bases. With V trimmed by 3 bases and J by 12 bases, 11 bases remained unmatched. Germline lookup yields CDR1 KGHSH and CDR2 LQKENI. This CDR3 is built from 15 residues. The DNA of the CDR3 is TGTGCCAGCTCACCTCGGGACAGCCAAGCGCAACCCCTCCACTTT. The encoded protein is CASSPRDSQAQPLHF.

The chain combines TRBV28 with TRBJ1-5; perhaps TRBD1 as D (6 bases). V lost 4 bases, J lost 7 bases, and 17 bases lay in between. Germline-derived CDR1 and CDR2 are MDHEN and SYDVKM. The CDR3 extends over 15 amino acids. Here the CDR3 DNA reads TGTGCCAGCAGTTCCCCAGGACAGTTTCGACAGCCCCAGCATTTT. Translation: CASSSPGQFRQPQHF.